Listed below are T cell receptor beta chains from one sample, sequenced in a study of T-cell reconstitution after alpha-beta-depleted transplantation in children. TCRdb redid the calling of the PCR reads with MiXCR, one entry per CDR3 protein. Among 300,000 to 400,000 distinct CDR3 sequences listed, about an eighth were seen once. Sequenced material: PBMCs, taken from the stem cell graft. These TCRs come from a human donor who donated a stem cell graft to a child with Fanconi anemia. Each CDR3 is given with its conserved first and last residue. The D gene is left open where the match is weak. Rows may omit the clone size; those that give it use once, few, many or a size class.

TRBV15	many	NA	TRBJ2-5	CATRDTLYQETQYF	TGTGCCACCAGGGACACATTGTACCAAGAGACCCAGTACTTC
TRBV5-1	NA	NA	TRBJ2-7	CASSLVNEQYF	TGCGCCAGCAGCTTGGTAAACGAGCAGTACTTC
TRBV7-3	NA	NA	TRBJ2-3	CASSYDYDTQYF	TGTGCCAGCAGCTATGACTATGATACGCAGTATTTT
TRBV29-1	once	TRBD1	TRBJ2-7	CSGLGQGAREQYF	TGCTCTGGACTGGGACAGGGGGCTAGGGAGCAGTACTTC
TRBV20-1	NA	NA	TRBJ1-1	CSARGSGLGEAFF	TGCAGTGCTAGAGGCTCTGGTTTAGGTGAAGCTTTCTTT
TRBV5-1	many	NA	TRBJ1-1	CASRRQESNTEAFF	TGCGCCAGCAGGAGACAGGAATCGAACACTGAAGCTTTCTTT
TRBV5-6	many	NA	TRBJ2-1	CASSLRTGSTYNEQFF	TGTGCCAGCAGCTTGAGGACGGGGTCTACCTACAATGAGCAGTTCTTC
TRBV7-9	few	TRBD1	TRBJ2-2	CASSFPGQGAGELFF	TGTGCCAGCAGCTTCCCGGGACAGGGGGCCGGGGAGCTGTTTTTT
TRBV6-5	NA	TRBD2	TRBJ2-3	CASSYAGGTTDTQYF	TGTGCCAGCAGTTACGCGGGGGGGACGACAGATACGCAGTATTTT
TRBV28	few	TRBD1	TRBJ2-5	CASSLPGQGKTQYF	TGTGCCAGCAGTCTCCCGGGACAGGGGAAGACCCAGTACTTC
TRBV3-1	NA	NA	TRBJ1-1	CASSQGRYLNTEAFF	TGTGCCAGCAGTCAAGGGAGATATCTGAACACTGAAGCTTTCTTT
TRBV7-6	NA	NA	TRBJ1-1	CASSGGVSMNTEAFF	TGTGCCAGCAGCGGCGGGGTCTCCATGAACACTGAAGCTTTCTTT
TRBV2	few	TRBD2	TRBJ2-2	CASTSEGGATGELFF	TGTGCCAGCACCTCGGAGGGAGGGGCCACCGGGGAGCTGTTTTTT
TRBV20-1	NA	TRBD2	TRBJ2-1	CSARVRERGNNEQFF	TGCAGTGCTAGGGTGAGGGAGCGGGGAAACAATGAGCAGTTCTTC
TRBV7-9	few	NA	TRBJ1-2	CASSLNRDGYTF	TGTGCCAGCAGCTTAAATCGGGATGGCTACACCTTC
TRBV20-1	few	NA	TRBJ1-1	CSALSQSSLTEAFF	TGCAGTGCTCTGTCCCAGTCGTCACTCACTGAAGCTTTCTTT
TRBV6-1	many	TRBD1	TRBJ2-7	CASSQIPGQGAGEQYF	TGTGCCAGCAGTCAAATTCCGGGACAGGGGGCAGGGGAGCAGTACTTC
TRBV29-1	many	TRBD1	TRBJ1-2	CSASTGGDYGYTF	TGCAGCGCCTCGACAGGGGGCGACTATGGCTACACCTTC
TRBV5-1	NA	NA	TRBJ2-5	CASSLVPGREETQYF	TGCGCCAGCAGCTTGGTACCCGGACGCGAGGAGACCCAGTACTTC
TRBV19	NA	NA	TRBJ1-5	CASRRASLYSNQPQHF	TGTGCCAGTAGAAGGGCCAGTCTTTATAGCAATCAGCCCCAGCATTTT
TRBV7-2	few	TRBD1	TRBJ1-1	CASSLALTQGAEAFF	TGTGCCAGCAGCTTAGCGCTAACACAGGGGGCTGAAGCTTTCTTT
TRBV5-1	many	NA	TRBJ2-5	CASSLEPSGETQYF	TGCGCCAGCAGCTTAGAACCCTCGGGAGAGACCCAGTACTTC
TRBV7-2	NA	NA	TRBJ2-5	CASSLVREETQYF	TGTGCCAGCAGCTTAGTCAGGGAGGAGACCCAGTACTTC
TRBV7-9	many	NA	TRBJ2-3	CASSSDIQYPDTQYF	TGTGCCAGCAGCTCGGACATTCAATATCCAGATACGCAGTATTTT
TRBV2	few	NA	TRBJ1-2	CASRLAPRSGYTF	TGTGCCAGCAGATTAGCCCCGAGGAGTGGCTACACCTTC
TRBV14	NA	TRBD2	TRBJ2-1	CASSHGRAGGRRSYNEQFF	TGTGCCAGCAGCCACGGAAGAGCGGGGGGACGGAGATCCTACAATGAGCAGTTCTTC
TRBV28	few	NA	TRBJ1-2	CASSLQGFGYTF	TGTGCCAGCAGCCTACAGGGCTTCGGCTACACCTTC